Presented here are 24 T cell receptor beta chains from one specimen sequenced in a study of cytomegalovirus exposure and HLA in healthy donors. The study ran its PCR with 60 Vbeta and 13 Jbeta primers. The repertoire was sequenced with immunoSEQ multiplex PCR; TCRdb's copy has only in-frame clones and lacks some. The table lists 100,000 to 150,000 clones, more than 15% of them singletons. The sequencing sample was made of PBMCs. These receptors all come from a female donor in good health and CMV-seropositive.

Only a few counts were recorded for this clone. This chain uses TRBV5-4 with TRBJ1-2; 9 bases are shared with TRBD1. In germline, CDR1 is SGHNT, CDR2 YYREEE (reference sequence). J lost 8 bases, V lost 5 bases, and 10 bases had no gene match. The CDR3 sequence is 14 residues long. The CDR3 sequence is CASSWDRDSGGYTF. The CDR3 coding sequence is TGTGCCAGCAGTTGGGACAGGGATTCTGGAGGCTACACCTTC.

This clone occurred a few times. This chain uses TRBV28 with TRBJ1-2, with TRBD1 as a possible D gene (5 bases). Germline V gene data show CDR1 as MDHEN and CDR2 as SYDVKM. The CDR3 totals 15 residues. The germline V and J ends were trimmed by 6 bases and 6 bases, with 20 bases remaining between them. The CDR3 DNA sequence: TGTGCCAGCAGCCCAGGGTTTAGAACCGGAGATGGCTACACCTTC. It codes for CASSPGFRTGDGYTF.

This clone was seen a handful of times. This chain joins TRBV11-2 and TRBJ1-2; D not resolved. The V end was cut by 0 bases, the J end by 9 bases, with 14 bases between. The CDR3 extends over 14 amino acids. The germline gives CDR1 SGHAT, CDR2 FQNNGV. CDR3 coding DNA: TGTGCCAGCAGCTTAGATATAGGGAGGGCCTGCTACACCTTC. As protein: CASSLDIGRACYTF.

This clone has more than one count but fewer than ten. A junction boundary mismatches the germline segment, possibly from a read error. The V call is TRBV5-1, the J call TRBJ1-1; TRBD1 matches 9 bases. Germline V CDR1 and CDR2: SGHRS, YFSETQ. The CDR3 covers 15 residues. CDR3 in DNA: TGCGCCAGCAGTTTGGGGACAGGGTTGAACACTGAAGCTTTCTTT. This translates into CASSLGTGLNTEAFF.

The V call is TRBV7-2, the J call TRBJ1-6, with 8 bases aligning to TRBD1. The CDR3 runs to 16 residues. Germline CDR1 and CDR2: SGHTA and FQGNSA. Trimming at V came to 5 bases and at J to 4 bases, leaving 7 bases not matched to a gene. CDR3 DNA sequence: TGTGCCAGCAGCACCCGGACAGGGAGATATAATTCACCCCTCCACTTT. Encoded protein: CASSTRTGRYNSPLHF.

The chain links TRBV5-1 to TRBJ2-5; 11 bases fit TRBD1. The length of the CDR3 is 14 residues. Trimming took 6 bases from V and 5 from J; bases not matched to a gene: 6. Germline V CDR1 and CDR2: SGHRS, YFSETQ. In nucleotides, the CDR3 is TGCGCCAGCATATCCGGGACAGGGGGTGAGACCCAGTACTTC. Its translation: CASISGTGGETQYF.

This clone was counted a few times. The J gene is TRBJ1-2, the V gene TRBV4-2; 8 nucleotides match TRBD1. This CDR3 has 14 residues. The V and J ends lost 0 bases and 5 bases, in that order; junction bases with no gene match: 2. Germline CDR1 is LGHNA and CDR2 is YNFKEQ. The CDR3 region has the DNA TGTGCCAGCAGCCAAGAAGGGACAGGATATGGCTACACCTTC. It encodes CASSQEGTGYGYTF.

This clone was counted a few times. This sequence joins TRBV10-1 and TRBJ2-3; D is ambiguous. The CDR3 is 13 residues long. Trimming took 2 bases from V and 4 from J, leaving 7 bases between them. Looked up from germline, CDR1 is WNHNN and CDR2 is SYGVQD (reference sequence). The CDR3 DNA follows: TGCGCCAGCAGTGAGAGTGCGGCAGATACGCAGTATTTT. It translates to CASSESAADTQYF.

The J gene is TRBJ2-7, the V gene TRBV7-9; D may be TRBD1 (5 bases). The V gene lost 6 bases and the J gene lost 0 bases, with 12 bases spanning the gap. The germline V gene has CDR1 SEHNR and CDR2 FQNEAQ (reference sequence). This CDR3 has 14 amino acids. The DNA of the CDR3 is TGTGCCAGCAGATTAACAGGCAGCTCCTACGAGCAGTACTTC. Translated, it gives CASRLTGSSYEQYF.

This clone has more than one count but fewer than ten. The chain joins TRBV6-1 to TRBJ1-5; possibly TRBD1 for D (6 bases). Germline loops: CDR1 MNHNS, CDR2 SASEGT. V dropped 4 bases and J dropped 2 bases, with 24 bases sitting between them. The CDR3 spans 19 residues. DNA for the CDR3: TGTGCCAGCAGTGTTATCAGCATAGGGGGTAGATTTGGCAATCAGCCCCAGCATTTT. Its protein is CASSVISIGGRFGNQPQHF.

V is TRBV25-1 and J is TRBJ1-6, with D perhaps matching TRBD1 (5 bases). This CDR3 region has 15 residues. CDR1 is MGHDK and CDR2 is SYGVNS in the germline V gene. Trimming shortened V by 2 bases and J by 7 bases, and 12 bases separated the two germline ends. The CDR3 sequence: CASSEPRRGNSPLHF. For the CDR3, the DNA is TGTGCCAGCAGTGAACCCCGGCGGGGGAATTCACCCCTCCACTTT.

The genes are TRBV6-4 and TRBJ1-5, with a possible D match to TRBD1 (6 bases). CDR1 and CDR2 from the germline V gene are MRHNA and SNTAGT. There are 19 residues in the CDR3. V was shortened by 3 bases and J by 0 bases, with 21 bases between the two germline ends. CDR3 nucleotides: TGTGCCAGCAGTGAACACGATCGGAAACAGGGAAGTAGCAATCAGCCCCAGCATTTT. This encodes CASSEHDRKQGSSNQPQHF.

The chain couples TRBV19 to TRBJ2-5; the D gene is possibly TRBD2 (5 bases). Germline lookup yields CDR1 LNHDA and CDR2 SQIVND (reference sequence). This CDR3 comprises 15 residues. V was cut by 6 bases and J by 4 bases, with 18 bases left in between. DNA for the CDR3: TGTGCCAGTAGGGGAGTGGGAGCCCGGGCAGAGACCCAGTACTTC. Translated: CASRGVGARAETQYF.

The chain joins TRBV9 to TRBJ1-2; a weak D match, TRBD1 (5 bases). Germline V gene sequence: CDR1 SGDLS, CDR2 YYNGEE. The CDR3 runs to 14 residues. V was cut by 0 bases and J by 8 bases, with 14 bases left in between. The CDR3 sequence is CASSVGEAGYGYTF. The CDR3 nucleotides are TGTGCCAGCAGCGTAGGTGAGGCAGGGTACGGCTACACCTTC.

This clone was detected a few times. J is TRBJ2-3 and V is TRBV7-8; 7 bases agree with TRBD1. V dropped 9 bases and J dropped 4; count of bases not matched to a gene: 1. From germline, CDR1 is SGHVS and CDR2 FQNEAQ. This CDR3 is 11 amino acids long. The CDR3: CARGGADTQYF. The CDR3 nucleotides are TGTGCCAGAGGGGGCGCAGATACGCAGTATTTT. Full variable domain (remainder filled in from reference TRBV7-8 and TRBJ2-3): GAGVSQSPRYKVAKRGQDVALRCDPISGHVSLFWYQQALGQGPEFLTYFQNEAQLDKSGLPSDRFFAERPEGSVSTLKIQRTQQEDSAVYLCARGGADTQYFGPGTRLTVL.

This clone came up a few times. The CDR3 nucleotides are TGTGCCAGCAGCTTAGTGGCGGGGTCTGGAAACACCATATATTTT. Translation gives CASSLVAGSGNTIYF. The J gene is TRBJ1-3, the V gene TRBV5-5; D unresolved. The CDR3 sequence is 15 residues long. Trimming removed 2 bases at V and 1 base at J, with 10 bases between. The germline V gene encodes CDR1 SGHKS and CDR2 YYEKEE (reference sequence).

This clone was seen more than once but under ten times. The genes are TRBV2 and TRBJ2-7; D is perhaps TRBD2 (6 bases). The CDR3 contains 13 residues. V lost 3 bases to trimming and J lost 3 bases, with 9 bases between them. Per germline, CDR1 SNHLY and CDR2 FYNNEI. The CDR3 sequence: CASSDRRVYEQYF. The CDR3 DNA reads as TGTGCCAGCAGTGATCGGAGGGTCTACGAGCAGTACTTC.

The chain combines TRBV2 with TRBJ1-2; 7 nucleotides agree with TRBD1. The CDR3 runs to 14 residues. CDR1 SNHLY and CDR2 FYNNEI come from the germline V gene. V dropped 6 bases and J dropped 4; count of bases not matched to a gene: 8. CDR3 coding DNA: TGTGCCAGCAGCGACGACAGGGACCGCTATGGCTACACCTTC. This codes for CASSDDRDRYGYTF.

This clone was observed a handful of times. The chain couples TRBV11-2 to TRBJ2-5, with TRBD2 matching 8 bases. There are 16 residues in the CDR3. The J segment lost 8 bases and the V segment lost 5 bases, leaving 16 bases of the junction unmatched. Germline V gene sequence: CDR1 SGHAT, CDR2 FQNNGV. The CDR3 loop is CASSNRVAGGSFTQYF. CDR3 in DNA: TGTGCCAGCAGCAACCGCGTTGCGGGAGGCTCCTTTACCCAGTACTTC.

In this sample, this clone turned up a few times. The rearrangement uses TRBV6-6 and TRBJ2-2; perhaps TRBD1 as D (5 bases). Trimming took off 6 bases at V and 5 bases at J, with 7 bases between the two ends. Germline-derived CDR1 and CDR2 are MNHNY and SVGAGI (reference sequence). The CDR3 length is 12 residues. The CDR3 protein is CASSPGTGELFF. DNA of the CDR3: TGTGCCAGCAGCCCAGGGACCGGGGAGCTGTTTTTT.

This rearrangement joins TRBV2 to TRBJ2-7; 7 bases fit TRBD1. The CDR3 is 15 amino acids. Germline V gives CDR1 SNHLY, CDR2 FYNNEI. Trimming removed 4 bases from V and 3 bases from J; junction bases left unmatched: 9. The CDR3 loop is CASSADRGRFYEQYF. CDR3 bases: TGTGCCAGCAGTGCCGATAGGGGGCGCTTCTACGAGCAGTACTTC.

This sequence joins TRBV27 and TRBJ1-2, with a weak D call TRBD1 (5 bases). V was trimmed by 0 bases and J by 2 bases, leaving 7 bases between them. Germline-derived CDR1 and CDR2 are MNHEY and SMNVEV (reference sequence). This CDR3 has 14 residues. CDR3 nucleotide sequence: TGTGCCAGCAGTTTATCTGCAGGGAACTATGGCTACACCTTC. It specifies CASSLSAGNYGYTF.

This clone was seen a handful of times. The CDR3 DNA reads as TGTGCCAGCAGTTCCTTGGACGGGGTCACTGAAGCTTTCTTT. It encodes CASSSLDGVTEAFF. V gene TRBV27 combines with J gene TRBJ1-1, with no clear D. Germline V gene sequence: CDR1 MNHEY, CDR2 SMNVEV (reference sequence). The CDR3 is made up of 14 amino acids. V lost 4 bases to trimming and J lost 4 bases, with 13 bases between them.

The chain is built from TRBV5-6 and TRBJ2-3; 9 positions agree with TRBD2. The J segment lost 2 bases and the V segment lost 2 bases, leaving 3 bases of the junction unmatched. The CDR3 spans 15 residues. Germline V gives CDR1 SGHDT, CDR2 YYEEEE. This chain's CDR3 is CASSFGLAPTDTQYF. The CDR3, as DNA: TGTGCCAGCAGCTTCGGACTAGCGCCCACAGATACGCAGTATTTT.